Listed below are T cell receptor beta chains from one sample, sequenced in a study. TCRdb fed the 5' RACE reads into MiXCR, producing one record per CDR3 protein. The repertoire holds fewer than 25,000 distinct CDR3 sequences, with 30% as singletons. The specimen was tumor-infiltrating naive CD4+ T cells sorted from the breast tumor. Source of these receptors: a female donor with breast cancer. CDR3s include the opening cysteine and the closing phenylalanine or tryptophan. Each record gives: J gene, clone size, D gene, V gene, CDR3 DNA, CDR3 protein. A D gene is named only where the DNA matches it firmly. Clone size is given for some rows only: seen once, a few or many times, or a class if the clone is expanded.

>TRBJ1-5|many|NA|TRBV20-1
TGCAGTGCTAGAGGGGCAAGGGGCCTAAAGCCCCAGCATTTT
CSARGARGLKPQHF
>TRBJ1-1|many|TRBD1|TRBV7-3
TGTGCCAGCAGCTTACCCGACAGGGGCGGGCGGGACACTGAAGCTTTCTTT
CASSLPDRGGRDTEAFF
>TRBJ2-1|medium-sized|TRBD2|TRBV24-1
TGTGCCACCAGTGGCAACTTAGCGGGAGAATACAATGAGCAGTTCTTC
CATSGNLAGEYNEQFF
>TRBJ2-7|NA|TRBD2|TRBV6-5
TGTGCCAGCAGTAAGAGCGGGAGTAGGACCTACGAGCAGTACTTC
CASSKSGSRTYEQYF
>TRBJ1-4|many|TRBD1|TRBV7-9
TGTGCCACAACGACCACAGGGGGCGATGAAAAACTGTTTTTT
CATTTTGGDEKLFF
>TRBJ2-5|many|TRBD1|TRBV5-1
TGCGCCAGCAGTCTTACAGGGGGGGAGACCCAGTACTTC
CASSLTGGETQYF
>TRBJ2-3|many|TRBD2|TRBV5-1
TGCGCCAGCAGCCGACTAGCGGGAGGTACAGATACGCAGTATTTT
CASSRLAGGTDTQYF
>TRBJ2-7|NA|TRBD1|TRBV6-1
TGTGCCAGCAGTGACCCTGACAGGGGACGCGAGCAGTACTTC
CASSDPDRGREQYF
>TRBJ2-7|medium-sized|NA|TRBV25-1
TGTGCCAGCATCCGGTCGGGAGCCTACGAGCAGTACTTC
CASIRSGAYEQYF
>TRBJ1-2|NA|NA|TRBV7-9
TGTGCCAGCAGCTTAGAGATGGCAGGCGCTAACTATGGCTACACCTTC
CASSLEMAGANYGYTF
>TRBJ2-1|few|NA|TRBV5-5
TGTGCCAGCAGCTCTCGCGTAGACAATGAGCAGTTCTTC
CASSSRVDNEQFF
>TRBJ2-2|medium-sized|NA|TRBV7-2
TGTGCCAGCAGGTTGACTAGCACCGGGGAGCTGTTTTTT
CASRLTSTGELFF
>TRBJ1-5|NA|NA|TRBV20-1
TGCAGTGCTAGCCCCGAAGCGGGTCAGCCCCAGCATTTT
CSASPEAGQPQHF
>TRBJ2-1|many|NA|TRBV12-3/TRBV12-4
TGTGCCAGCAGTTTAGGGGGTGCTGCTGAGCAGTTCTTC
CASSLGGAAEQFF
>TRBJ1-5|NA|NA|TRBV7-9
TGTGCCAGCAGCTTATGGACGGGGAATCAGCCCCAGCATTTT
CASSLWTGNQPQHF
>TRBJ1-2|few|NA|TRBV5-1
TGCGCCAGCAGCACCAGGGGTGGTGACTATGGCTACACCTTC
CASSTRGGDYGYTF
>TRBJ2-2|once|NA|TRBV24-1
TGTGCCACCAGTGGTCGGACCAACACCGGGGGGCTGTTTTTT
CATSGRTNTGGLFF
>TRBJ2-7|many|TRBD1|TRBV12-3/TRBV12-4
TGTGCCAGCAGTTCCCTCAGACAGGGATTGTACGAGCAGTACTTC
CASSSLRQGLYEQYF
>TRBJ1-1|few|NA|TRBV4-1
TGCGCCAGCAGCCAAGGGACCGGGCAGGGGTACACTGAAGCTTTCTTT
CASSQGTGQGYTEAFF
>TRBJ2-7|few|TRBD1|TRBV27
TGTACCAGCAGGGGGCAGGCCTACGAGCAGTACTTC
CTSRGQAYEQYF
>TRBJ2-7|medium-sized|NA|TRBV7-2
TGTGCCAGCAGGAGAGTTGGGGGGAGATCTTCCTACGAGCAGTACTTC
CASRRVGGRSSYEQYF